Listed below are T cell receptor beta chains from one sample, sequenced in a study of T-cell memory formation after mild COVID-19. TCRdb reprocessed the 5' RACE reads via MiXCR and lists one record per CDR3 protein. The sample carries just under 350,000 distinct CDR3 sequences, 13% recorded once. Specimen: PBMCs or a T cell subset sorted from them (not recorded which). These receptors were taken from a young man who had mild COVID-19 (a few samples of this study predate the infection). Cell type and time point are not known. Both conserved end residues are part of each CDR3. The D gene is left open where the match is weak. Clone size is shown for a subset of rows, as once, few, many or a class of expanded clone.

D	J	size	V	DNA	CDR3
TRBD2	TRBJ2-5	few	TRBV10-3	TGTGCCATCAGTGAGTCGAGGAGCGGGGGGGCCTTGGAGACCCAGTACTTC	CAISESRSGGALETQYF
-	TRBJ2-5	-	TRBV2	TGTGCCGGCGCAAGACGGTTTTCAGAGACCCAGTACTTC	CAGARRFSETQYF
-	TRBJ2-1	few	TRBV4-2	TGTGCCAGCAGCCAAGAGAACGCCTACAATGAGCAGTTCTTC	CASSQENAYNEQFF
-	TRBJ2-3	-	TRBV20-1	TGCAGTGCTAGAAGGCGTGGGGGACCGGCGGATACGCAGTATTTT	CSARRRGGPADTQYF
TRBD2	TRBJ2-1	many	TRBV5-1	TGCGCCAGCAGCGGGGCTAGCGGGGGGGCCGTCTATGAGCAGTTCTTC	CASSGASGGAVYEQFF
-	TRBJ2-3	medium-sized	TRBV12-3/TRBV12-4	TGTGCCAGCAGTTTAACAGATACGCAGTATTTT	CASSLTDTQYF
TRBD2	TRBJ2-3	-	TRBV29-1	TGCAGCGTTCTCCCGGGGGGTCCGACAGATACGCAGTATTTT	CSVLPGGPTDTQYF
-	TRBJ2-1	few	TRBV6-2/TRBV6-3	TGTGCCAGCCAGGGAAACTCCTACAATGAGCAGTTCTTC	CASQGNSYNEQFF
-	TRBJ2-3	few	TRBV4-1	TGCGCCAGCAGCCAAGGCAGGGCAGCACGGGCACTGTCAGATACGCAGTATTTT	CASSQGRAARALSDTQYF
-	TRBJ1-2	many	TRBV7-2	TGTGCCAGCAGCTTACTGTTAGGGTCCGCCTATGGCTACACCTTC	CASSLLLGSAYGYTF
TRBD1	TRBJ1-1	few	TRBV4-1	TGCGCCAGCAGACTCGTCCCGGGACAGGGAAGGGGCACTGAAGCTTTCTTT	CASRLVPGQGRGTEAFF
-	TRBJ1-6	few	TRBV5-6	TGTGCCAGCAGCTTAGCGGGGCCCTGGACCCCCCTCCACTTT	CASSLAGPWTPLHF
-	TRBJ2-3	few	TRBV7-3	TGTGCCAGCAGTAAAGGAGGGGGGCCTAACACAGATACGCAGTATTTT	CASSKGGGPNTDTQYF
-	TRBJ2-3	few	TRBV7-3	TGTGCCAGCAGCAGACTAATTCAGGGGAAGGGCACAGATACGCAGTATTTT	CASSRLIQGKGTDTQYF
-	TRBJ1-5	few	TRBV12-3/TRBV12-4	TGTGCCAGCAGTCCGGGACCCCACTACCAGCCCCAGCATTTT	CASSPGPHYQPQHF
-	TRBJ1-1	many	TRBV7-2	TGTGCCAGCAGCTTAAATTATAACACTGAAGCTTTCTTT	CASSLNYNTEAFF
-	TRBJ2-7	-	TRBV20-1	TGCAGTGCCGACTCGGGGGTAGGCGAGCAGTACTTC	CSADSGVGEQYF
-	TRBJ2-2	-	TRBV19	TGTGCCAGTAGTTTCGAGGGGGGCAACGGGGAGCTGTTTTTT	CASSFEGGNGELFF
-	TRBJ1-1	-	TRBV6-2/TRBV6-3	TGTGCCAGCAGTATATCGGTGCGGACTGAAGCTTTCTTT	CASSISVRTEAFF
-	TRBJ2-1	few	TRBV29-1	TGCAGCGTAGTTGACAAAGGCAAAGGCAATGAGCAGTTCTTC	CSVVDKGKGNEQFF
-	TRBJ1-6	-	TRBV27	TGTGCCAGCAGCCTAGGGGAGGGGAAGGAATCACCCCTCCACTTT	CASSLGEGKESPLHF
-	TRBJ2-5	few	TRBV9	TGTGCCAGCAGCGCCCGGGACGCGGTACGGGAGACCCAGTACTTC	CASSARDAVRETQYF
-	TRBJ2-1	-	TRBV10-3	TGTGCCATCAGTGATTTCACAGGGAAGGGGTACAATGAGCAGTTCTTC	CAISDFTGKGYNEQFF
-	TRBJ1-1	many	TRBV6-1	TGTGCCAGCCTGCCTAAGACACAGATAAACACTGAAGCTTTCTTT	CASLPKTQINTEAFF
TRBD2	TRBJ2-3	many	TRBV27	TGTGCCAGCAGTTTAAATCCAGCGGGGGGGCCAAATACGCAGTATTTT	CASSLNPAGGPNTQYF
-	TRBJ1-6	-	TRBV20-1	TGCAGTGCTCCTAAGGACGACCTTACCCTCCACTTT	CSAPKDDLTLHF
TRBD1	TRBJ1-3	many	TRBV20-1	TGCAGTGCAGGGGACAGGGTGTCGGGAAACACCATATATTTT	CSAGDRVSGNTIYF
TRBD1	TRBJ1-1	few	TRBV6-5	TGTGCCAGCAGCAGGGACAGCGAAGCTTTCTTT	CASSRDSEAFF
-	TRBJ1-4	few	TRBV12-3/TRBV12-4	TGTGCCAGCAGACAGGACAAACTGTTTTTT	CASRQDKLFF
-	TRBJ1-5	few	TRBV6-2/TRBV6-3	TGTGCCAGCAGTTACCCCGCCTTGGAGCCCCAGCATTTT	CASSYPALEPQHF
-	TRBJ2-5	-	TRBV30	TGTGCCTGGAGAGCGGCAGCCCAAGAGACCCAGAACTTC	CAWRAAAQETQNF
-	TRBJ1-4	few	TRBV9	TGTGCCAGCAGCGTAGACCCAACGTTAAAAGTTGAAAAACTGTTTTTT	CASSVDPTLKVEKLFF
-	TRBJ1-5	few	TRBV6-5	TGTGCCAGCAGTTACTCGAACAAGGGCCCCCAGCATTTT	CASSYSNKGPQHF
-	TRBJ1-5	many	TRBV20-1	TGCAGTGCTAGGACAGGCGTCAATCAGCCCCAGCATTTT	CSARTGVNQPQHF
TRBD2	TRBJ2-3	few	TRBV9	TGTGCCAGCAGCCCACTCGGAAATAGCGGGGGTGGAGATACGCAGTATTTT	CASSPLGNSGGGDTQYF
TRBD2	TRBJ2-3	many	TRBV7-3	TGTGCCAGCAGCCGTAGCGGGGGGGCCTCAGATACGCAGTATTTT	CASSRSGGASDTQYF
-	TRBJ2-2	few	TRBV20-1	TGCAGTGCCGTGACATCACTCCTCGGCGGGGAGCTGTTTTTT	CSAVTSLLGGELFF
TRBD1	TRBJ2-2	-	TRBV5-1	TGCGCCAGCAGCTTGCGGACAGGGGGCGCCGGGGAGCTGTTTTTT	CASSLRTGGAGELFF
-	TRBJ2-3	-	TRBV5-1	TGCGCCAGCAGCTCACTACCGGGACGGGATACCACAGATACGCAGTATTTT	CASSSLPGRDTTDTQYF
-	TRBJ2-3	few	TRBV5-1	TGCGCCAGCAGCTTGGACCGTTCCCGAGATACGCAGTATTTT	CASSLDRSRDTQYF
-	TRBJ2-1	few	TRBV19	TGTGCCACCAGGTACGAGGCCACCTACAATGAGCAGTTCTTC	CATRYEATYNEQFF
-	TRBJ2-5	few	TRBV28	TGTGCCAGCAGGCTTGGATGGGCCCAAGAGACCCAGTACTTC	CASRLGWAQETQYF
-	TRBJ2-4	few	TRBV29-1	TGCAGCGTTGGTCTCTCAGGGGGGAACATTCAGTACTTC	CSVGLSGGNIQYF
TRBD1	TRBJ1-4	-	TRBV27	TGTGCCAGCAGTTCGGGACAGGGTAATGAAAAACTGTTTTTT	CASSSGQGNEKLFF
TRBD1	TRBJ2-5	-	TRBV10-3	TGTGCCATCAGCGTGGGACAGAAAGAGACCCAGTACTTC	CAISVGQKETQYF
TRBD2	TRBJ2-1	-	TRBV9	TGTGCCAGCAGCATACGGGGGGGGCAATACAATGAGCAGTTCTTC	CASSIRGGQYNEQFF
TRBD2	TRBJ2-1	-	TRBV7-3	TGTGCCAGCAGCTCGGGACTAGCGGGGATGTATGAGCAGTTCTTC	CASSSGLAGMYEQFF
-	TRBJ2-3	few	TRBV29-1	TGCAGCGTTGGGGATACGCAGTATTTT	CSVGDTQYF
TRBD1	TRBJ2-1	once	TRBV4-1	TGCGCCAGCAGCCAAGTTGGGACAGGGGCCTACAATGAGCAGTTCTTC	CASSQVGTGAYNEQFF
TRBD2	TRBJ2-1	-	TRBV24-1	TGTGCCACCAGTGATACCCAGCGGGGCGATGAGCAGTTCTTC	CATSDTQRGDEQFF
-	TRBJ1-5	few	TRBV20-1	TGCAGTGCTAAACCCGGGCTGAATCAGCCCCAGCATTTT	CSAKPGLNQPQHF